The rows below give T cell receptor beta chains drawn from one sample of a study of T cells expressing NK-cell markers. From its re-call of the 5' RACE reads, TCRdb lists each CDR3 protein once, without DNA. The listing contains about 260,000 distinct CDR3 sequences. The sequencing sample was made of blood T cells: a sorted CD56 or NKG2C T cell subset, CD4+ or CD8+ T cells, or bulk PBMC T cells (not recorded which). These receptors all stem from a young man in good health. CDR3s include the opening cysteine and the closing phenylalanine or tryptophan.

V gene: TRBV7-7; J gene: TRBJ1-5; CDR3 protein: CASSLGWDQPQHF
V gene: TRBV7-3; J gene: TRBJ2-2; CDR3 protein: CASNPGGQTGELFF
V gene: TRBV20-1; J gene: TRBJ2-3; CDR3 protein: CSASQQGPDTQYF
V gene: TRBV20-1; J gene: TRBJ2-1; CDR3 protein: CSAYSGMSSYNEQFF
V gene: TRBV20-1; J gene: TRBJ2-1; CDR3 protein: CSVEEGQGYYNEQFF
V gene: TRBV7-9; J gene: TRBJ2-1; CDR3 protein: CASSPRLALRLGAEQFF
V gene: TRBV12-3/TRBV12-4; J gene: TRBJ1-2; CDR3 protein: CASSLLVKAPGYTF
V gene: TRBV9; J gene: TRBJ2-5; CDR3 protein: CASSSSTGAEETQYF
V gene: TRBV6-6; J gene: TRBJ2-5; CDR3 protein: CASGSLETQYF
V gene: TRBV12-3/TRBV12-4; J gene: TRBJ1-2; CDR3 protein: CASSWGPQRSWYGYTF
V gene: TRBV20-1; J gene: TRBJ1-5; CDR3 protein: CSAQPAGGHNQPQHF
V gene: TRBV5-5; J gene: TRBJ2-2; CDR3 protein: CASSFAPRTDYTGELFF
V gene: TRBV4-1; J gene: TRBJ1-1; CDR3 protein: CASSPWTGKSETEAFF
V gene: TRBV5-6; J gene: TRBJ2-7; CDR3 protein: CASSFIAGGGVTGEQYF
V gene: TRBV15; J gene: TRBJ2-1; CDR3 protein: CATSRDGTDNEQFF
V gene: TRBV7-6; J gene: TRBJ2-2; CDR3 protein: CASSSLSGNTGELFF
V gene: TRBV2; J gene: TRBJ2-5; CDR3 protein: CASSEIGSGRERETQYF
V gene: TRBV5-4; J gene: TRBJ2-1; CDR3 protein: CASSLGLASSNEQFF
V gene: TRBV29-1; J gene: TRBJ2-7; CDR3 protein: CSVLSGTVSYEQYF
V gene: TRBV7-9; J gene: TRBJ2-3; CDR3 protein: CASSKYRGASTDTQYF
V gene: TRBV6-5; J gene: TRBJ1-3; CDR3 protein: CASSYGTGDSGNTIYF
V gene: TRBV30; J gene: TRBJ1-5; CDR3 protein: CAWSSGGHQPQHF
V gene: TRBV20-1; J gene: TRBJ2-1; CDR3 protein: CSASGRASYNEQFF
V gene: TRBV7-9; J gene: TRBJ2-6; CDR3 protein: CASSSGRSDSGANVLTF
V gene: TRBV27; J gene: TRBJ2-3; CDR3 protein: CASSLKGPNTQYF
V gene: TRBV7-9; J gene: TRBJ2-1; CDR3 protein: CASSTAVEQFF
V gene: TRBV24-1; J gene: TRBJ2-3; CDR3 protein: CATSDGIGTGGKSDTQYF
V gene: TRBV5-5; J gene: TRBJ1-2; CDR3 protein: CASSLVQHGYTF
V gene: TRBV12-3/TRBV12-4; J gene: TRBJ2-7; CDR3 protein: CASRGITGSEQYF
V gene: TRBV10-3; J gene: TRBJ2-1; CDR3 protein: CAIRLAGGPVGEQFF
V gene: TRBV29-1; J gene: TRBJ2-1; CDR3 protein: CSVEVTSGPEQFF
V gene: TRBV6-1; J gene: TRBJ2-5; CDR3 protein: CAPQRPAGGPETQYF
V gene: TRBV5-1; J gene: TRBJ1-2; CDR3 protein: CASSLAQTDYGYTF
V gene: TRBV12-3/TRBV12-4; J gene: TRBJ1-2; CDR3 protein: CASGSGIYGYTF
V gene: TRBV5-1; J gene: TRBJ2-2; CDR3 protein: CASSLARGANTGELFF
V gene: TRBV14; J gene: TRBJ1-5; CDR3 protein: CASSRAGGDDQPQHF
V gene: TRBV19; J gene: TRBJ2-3; CDR3 protein: CASSIGTGLADTQYF
V gene: TRBV5-5; J gene: TRBJ2-6; CDR3 protein: CASSWRDAGANVLTF
V gene: TRBV12-3/TRBV12-4; J gene: TRBJ2-2; CDR3 protein: CASSLASPFSGELFF
V gene: TRBV29-1; J gene: TRBJ1-4; CDR3 protein: CSVPGQGGEKLFF
V gene: TRBV12-3/TRBV12-4; J gene: TRBJ1-5; CDR3 protein: CASSLALQGGNQPQHF
V gene: TRBV30; J gene: TRBJ1-5; CDR3 protein: CAWSSGTGGIFGQPQHF
V gene: TRBV6-5; J gene: TRBJ2-1; CDR3 protein: CASSYASLAGSYNEQFF